This T cell receptor (beta chain) was sequenced in a study of T cell responses to AZD1222 COVID-19 vaccine. Study observations and caveats: Donors skewed white British and female; clonal diversity was possibly underestimated.

The repertoire was sequenced with immunoSEQ multiplex PCR; TCRdb's copy has only in-frame clones and lacks some. The sample yields about 120,000 clones, around 85% seen once. Remarks on this clone: What it binds is unknown.

This CDR3 is 17 amino acids long. In germline, CDR1 is MGHRA, CDR2 YSYEKL. With 0 bases clipped from V and 5 bases from J, the junction kept 7 bases outside the gene matches. This clonotype was obtained from an adult in good health. The chain carries TRBV4-1 and TRBJ2-5, with 12 bases fitting TRBD2. Material: peripheral blood, obtained on day 0 of MenACWY control vaccination. The CDR3 DNA is TGCGCCAGCAGCCAAGATCTGCTAGCGGGGGGGAGGGAGACCCAGTACTTC. Translated, it gives CASSQDLLAGGRETQYF.